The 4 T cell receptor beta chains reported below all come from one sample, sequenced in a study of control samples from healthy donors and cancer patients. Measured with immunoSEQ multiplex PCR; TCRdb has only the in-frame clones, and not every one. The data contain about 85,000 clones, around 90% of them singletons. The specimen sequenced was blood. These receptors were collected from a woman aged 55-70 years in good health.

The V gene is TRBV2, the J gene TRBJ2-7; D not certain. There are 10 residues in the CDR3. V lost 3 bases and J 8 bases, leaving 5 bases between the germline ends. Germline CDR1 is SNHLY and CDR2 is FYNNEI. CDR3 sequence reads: CASSDKKQYF. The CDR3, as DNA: TGTGCCAGCAGTGATAAAAAGCAGTACTTC.

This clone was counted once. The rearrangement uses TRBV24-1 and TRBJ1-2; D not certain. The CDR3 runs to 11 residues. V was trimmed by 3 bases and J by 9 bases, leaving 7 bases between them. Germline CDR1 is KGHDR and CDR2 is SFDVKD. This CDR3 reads CATSDMLSYTF. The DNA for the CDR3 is TGTGCCACCAGTGATATGCTAAGCTACACCTTC.

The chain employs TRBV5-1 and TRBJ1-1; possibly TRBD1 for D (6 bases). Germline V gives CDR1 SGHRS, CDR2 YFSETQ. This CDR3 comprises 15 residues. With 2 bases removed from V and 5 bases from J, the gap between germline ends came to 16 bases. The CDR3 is CASSLRPGAGTEAFF. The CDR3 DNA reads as TGCGCCAGCAGCTTAAGGCCGGGGGCAGGTACTGAAGCTTTCTTT.

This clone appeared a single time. The chain's CDR3 is CASSTTTGSVGEKLFF. The CDR3 DNA is TGTGCCAGCTCAACGACTACCGGGTCGGTGGGAGAAAAACTGTTTTTT. The rearrangement joins TRBV18 to TRBJ1-4, with no clear D. Germline CDR1 and CDR2: KGHSH and LQKENI. The CDR3 spans 16 residues. V was cut by 5 bases and J by 8 bases, with 21 bases left in between. Drawing the rest from reference TRBV18 and TRBJ1-4, the complete variable domain is NAGVMQNPRHLVRRRGQEARLRCSPMKGHSHVYWYRQLPEEGLKFMVYLQKENIIDESGMPKERFSAEFPKEGPSILRIQQVVRGDSAAYFCASSTTTGSVGEKLFFGSGTQLSVL.